This T cell receptor beta chain was found in a study of cytomegalovirus exposure and HLA in healthy donors. The overall study: The platform used for the roughly 120 validation repertoires matched that of the roughly 700 first-cohort repertoires, a later analysis reported. Study-level findings and limits: A later analysis found first-cohort TCR clusters tended to co-occur in the approximately 110 validation repertoires. The investigators catalogued under 200 TCR beta chains as cytomegalovirus-associated. In vitro experiments confirmed that a few CMV-associated chains were specific for CMV antigens.

This clone has only one observation. The antigen is undetermined. Assay used: immunoSEQ multiplex PCR; TCRdb lists only in-frame clones, some missing. The data contain about 240,000 clones, 75% to 90% of them seen just once; the ten biggest clones take up over 0.95%. The CDR3 extends over 17 amino acids. The V and J ends lost 2 bases and 1 base, in that order; junction bases with no gene match: 6. Germline V gene lookup returns CDR1 GTSNPN and CDR2 SVGIG (reference sequence). The TCR sequence derives from a woman in her twenties or thirties in good health and CMV-seropositive. This chain uses TRBV30 with TRBJ2-2, with 11 nucleotides matching TRBD1. Material: PBMCs. The CDR3 DNA follows: TGTGCCTGGAGTCTAAGGACAGGGGGCTTGAACACCGGGGAGCTGTTTTTT. This encodes CAWSLRTGGLNTGELFF.